Below are 10 T cell receptor beta chains sequenced from a single sample in a study of blood T cell repertoires in COVID-19. Assay: immunoSEQ multiplex PCR; the TCRdb copy retains only in-frame clones and omits some. The data show more than 200,000 clones, approximately 80% seen once. The sample taken for sequencing was PBMCs or T cells enriched from blood (not recorded which). The receptors here all came from a middle-aged woman with acute COVID-19.

This sequence joins TRBV24-1 and TRBJ2-5, with 7 bases that match TRBD1. This CDR3 spans 18 amino acids. V was clipped by 3 bases and J by 4 bases; unmatched bases: 16. Germline V gives CDR1 KGHDR, CDR2 SFDVKD. CDR3 bases: TGTGCCACCAGTGATCACCACCCAGACAGGGCCTTGGGAGAGACCCAGTACTTC. Its translation is CATSDHHPDRALGETQYF.

This chain links TRBV5-4 with TRBJ2-5; D is possibly TRBD1 (5 bases). The CDR3 has 14 amino acids. Germline V lookup: CDR1 SGHNT, CDR2 YYREEE (reference sequence). With 0 bases removed from V and 1 base from J, the gap between germline ends came to 7 bases. This CDR3 reads CASSLGRAQETQYF. The CDR3 nucleotides read TGTGCCAGCAGCTTGGGCAGGGCCCAAGAGACCCAGTACTTC.

This chain joins TRBV9 and TRBJ2-1; 9 bases are shared with TRBD2. Germline V lookup: CDR1 SGDLS, CDR2 YYNGEE. V trimming: 4 bases; J trimming: 8 bases; junction bases outside the gene matches: 19. The CDR3 runs 18 residues. CDR3 DNA: TGTGCCAGCAGCCCCCGCTCAGACCTTAGCGGGAGACCCTATGAGCAGTTCTTC. Protein product: CASSPRSDLSGRPYEQFF. Full variable domain (remainder filled in from reference TRBV9 and TRBJ2-1): DSGVTQTPKHLITATGQRVTLRCSPRSGDLSVYWYQQSLDQGLQFLIQYYNGEERAKGNILERFSAQQFPDLHSELNLSSLELGDSALYFCASSPRSDLSGRPYEQFFGPGTRLTVL.

This clone has just one count. The genes are TRBV9 and TRBJ2-2, with TRBD2 matching over 7 bases. The CDR3 has 15 residues. Losses at the gene ends were 0 bases for V and 3 bases for J; bases not matched to a gene: 2. Germline CDR1 and CDR2: SGDLS and YYNGEE. The CDR3 DNA reads TGTGCCAGCAGCGTAGGACTAGCTTACACCGGGGAGCTGTTTTTT. This sequence encodes CASSVGLAYTGELFF. The full variable domain, in which reference TRBV9 and TRBJ2-2 provide the parts outside the CDR3, is DSGVTQTPKHLITATGQRVTLRCSPRSGDLSVYWYQQSLDQGLQFLIQYYNGEERAKGNILERFSAQQFPDLHSELNLSSLELGDSALYFCASSVGLAYTGELFFGEGSRLTVL.

The chain couples TRBV6-5 to TRBJ1-4, with a possible D match to TRBD1 (6 bases). Trimming cost V 10 bases and J 6 bases, with 15 bases left between them. CDR3 size: 13 residues. The germline CDR1 and CDR2 sequences are MNHEY and SVGAGI. The CDR3 DNA sequence: TGTGCCACTTCGGACAGCCTAGATGAAAAACTGTTTTTT. It codes for CATSDSLDEKLFF.

J is TRBJ1-1 and V is TRBV28, with D perhaps TRBD1 (5 bases). Trimming shortened V by 2 bases and J by 11 bases, and 9 bases separated the two germline ends. The CDR3 spans 11 residues. Germline V gives CDR1 MDHEN, CDR2 SYDVKM. For the CDR3, the DNA is TGTGCCAGCAGTTTAGGGGGGGACGCTTTCTTT. This sequence encodes CASSLGGDAFF.

This clone was observed once. The chain links TRBV6-5 to TRBJ2-7, with TRBD1 matching over 10 bases. V trimming: 7 bases; J trimming: 4 bases; junction bases outside the gene matches: 10. Germline loops: CDR1 MNHEY, CDR2 SVGAGI. This CDR3 comprises 15 residues. CDR3 DNA: TGTGCCAGCAATCTCCTTACGGGACAGGGGTACGAGCAGTACTTC. As protein: CASNLLTGQGYEQYF.

J is TRBJ2-1 and V is TRBV3-1 (or the pseudogene TRBV3-2); D might be TRBD1 (6 bases). Germline CDR1 and CDR2: LGHDT and YNNKEL (reference sequence). The V and J ends lost 3 bases and 4 bases respectively, with 10 bases between them. This CDR3 has 14 residues. The chain's CDR3 is CASSHRDRYNEQFF. CDR3 nucleotides: TGTGCCAGCAGCCACCGAGACAGGTACAATGAGCAGTTCTTC.

This clone was detected only a few times. The rearrangement joins TRBV6-5 to TRBJ1-5, with 11 bases fitting TRBD1. The V and J ends lost 5 bases and 6 bases, in that order; junction bases with no gene match: 6. This CDR3 is built from 15 residues. In germline, CDR1 is MNHEY, CDR2 SVGAGI. DNA for the CDR3: TGTGCCAGCAGTCTGGGACAGGGGGTAAGTCAGCCCCAGCATTTT. Translating gives CASSLGQGVSQPQHF.

V gene TRBV20-1 combines with J gene TRBJ2-7; D gene unclear. This CDR3 contains 11 residues. The V and J ends lost 2 bases and 4 bases respectively, with 6 bases between them. Germline CDR1 is DFQATT and CDR2 is SNEGSKA (reference sequence). This chain's CDR3 is CSARSTYEQYF. The CDR3 nucleotides read TGCAGTGCTAGATCAACTTACGAGCAGTACTTC.